One and the same sample provided the 5 T cell receptor beta chains below, sequenced in a study of cytomegalovirus exposure and HLA in healthy donors (dated 2017 in TCRdb). The method behind the library was the immunoSEQ multiplex PCR assay. For the multiplex PCR, a mixture combining 60 forward primers for TCR Vbeta segments and 13 reverse primers for TCR Jbeta segments was used. TCRdb limited this immuneACCESS table to in-frame rearrangements with V and J called. A share of clones is missing; checked studies link under half to unresolved V genes, and the rest is unexplained. Across this sample there are about 160,000 clones, with around 76% seen only once. The top ten clones comprise roughly 2% of the sample. Input material: PBMCs. The receptors here all came from a female donor in good health and CMV-seronegative.

The chain couples TRBV5-5 to TRBJ1-5, with D possibly matching TRBD1 (5 bases). This CDR3 comprises 16 residues. Trimming left V 4 bases short and J 7 bases short, with 21 bases between. CDR1 is SGHKS and CDR2 is YYEKEE in the germline V gene (reference sequence). The CDR3 is CASSAGPSAPLQPQHF. CDR3 coding DNA: TGTGCCAGCAGCGCGGGACCCTCCGCACCCCTCCAGCCCCAGCATTTT. Supplemented by reference TRBV5-5 and TRBJ1-5, the full variable domain reads DAGVTQSPTHLIKTRGQQVTLRCSPISGHKSVSWYQQVLGQGPQFIFQYYEKEERGRGNFPDRFSARQFPNYSSELNVNALLLGDSALYLCASSAGPSAPLQPQHFGDGTRLSIL.

The count of this clone is one. This chain uses TRBV19 with TRBJ2-7; D might be TRBD2 (6 bases). V lost 3 bases and J lost 7, with 13 bases in between. The CDR3 is 13 residues long. The V gene's germline CDR1 is LNHDA and CDR2 SQIVND (reference sequence). The CDR3 region is CASSMEGGREQYF. As DNA, the CDR3 is TGTGCCAGTAGTATGGAGGGTGGAAGGGAGCAGTACTTC.

CDR3: CASSYARDGDEQYF. In nucleotides, the CDR3 is TGTGCCAGCAGTTACGCGCGGGATGGAGACGAGCAGTACTTC. This chain uses TRBV6-6 with TRBJ2-5, with D possibly matching TRBD2 (6 bases). The assigned J gene may be wrong: the sequence end matches TRBJ2-7 better. This CDR3 region has 14 residues. The germline V gene has CDR1 MNHNY and CDR2 SVGAGI (reference sequence).

The gene calls are TRBV6-6 and TRBJ1-2, with TRBD1 identical over 9 bases. V gave up 5 bases and J gave up 6 bases; unmatched junction bases: 7. This CDR3 comprises 14 residues. Looked up from germline, CDR1 is MNHNY and CDR2 is SVGAGI (reference sequence). CDR3 amino acids: CASSPGQGEDGYTF. CDR3 sequence (DNA): TGTGCCAGCAGTCCGGGACAGGGTGAAGATGGCTACACCTTC.

This sequence joins TRBV7-3 and TRBJ2-5, with D possibly TRBD2 on 5 matching bases. V gave up 2 bases and J gave up 5 bases, with 18 bases separating them. CDR3 length equals 16 residues. The germline V gene has CDR1 SGHTA and CDR2 FQGTGA. The CDR3 DNA reads as TGTGCCAGCAGCTTAGTTGGAGGCGGCGTTTCGGAGACCCAGTACTTC. The encoded protein is CASSLVGGGVSETQYF.